The rows below give T cell receptor beta chains drawn from one sample of a study of T cells in Graves' hyperthyroidism and ophthalmopathy. TCRdb re-called the multiplex PCR reads with MiXCR, one entry per CDR3 protein. The data contain over 200,000 distinct CDR3 sequences, about 14% of them singletons. Sequenced material: blood. All receptors derive from a middle-aged woman with Graves' hyperthyroidism that later progressed to Graves' ophthalmopathy. Each CDR3 is given with its conserved first and last residue. The order of the fields is V gene, clone size, CDR3 protein. Size is stated for part of the rows, as once, few or many counts, or as a class when the clone is expanded.

>TRBV7-9|many
CASSPDGIYEQYF
>TRBV28|few
CASSLGAYLATNEKLFF
>TRBV7-9|few
CASQGDQLADTQYF
>TRBV28|NA
CASSGQGYNEKLFF
>TRBV12-3/TRBV12-4|many
CASSFSGGAPYEQYF
>TRBV7-2|many
CASSLGGGGNYNEQFF
>TRBV7-9|few
CASSLSLASKNIQYF
>TRBV30|many
CAWSKGANTGELFF
>TRBV19|NA
CASSTTGQTLLGEQYF
>TRBV19|NA
CASRGDRVGANVLTF
>TRBV5-1|NA
CASSLGQRNTIYF
>TRBV10-3|many
CAISGVPAGEAGELFF
>TRBV10-2|many
CASKWGSSYAEQYF
>TRBV28|NA
CASSPRVSSGNTIYF
>TRBV6-6|few
CASSYSWSGRAADTQYF
>TRBV19|many
CASSLGPKNIQYF
>TRBV29-1|few
CSVRWRYEQYF
>TRBV9|many
CASSVRGTSGNEQFF
>TRBV4-1|many
CASSHPTPQFTDTQYF
>TRBV12-3/TRBV12-4|many
CASSRPRPPQTQYF
>TRBV6-2/TRBV6-3|many
CASSRKGTFQETQYF